The sequence of this T cell receptor beta chain was determined in a study of T cells in Graves' hyperthyroidism and ophthalmopathy. The CDR3 is 17 residues long. Germline V lookup: CDR1 MGHRA, CDR2 YSYEKL. V was clipped by 0 bases and J by 2 bases; unmatched bases: 8. Patients were excluded because of uncontrolled infection, other autoimmune disease, pregnancy or lactation. As concerns this clonotype: The CDR3 carries no conserved terminal phenylalanine or tryptophan, so it likely arises from a read error.

From RNA transcripts, TCR beta CDR3 regions were amplified. The HTBI primer set served for first-round RT-PCR of the TCR CDR3. A single record per CDR3 protein comes from TCRdb applying MiXCR to the multiplex PCR reads. In the table there are 370,000 or so distinct CDR3 sequences, just under 25% of which are singletons. The TCR originated in a man over 45 with Graves' hyperthyroidism. Sequencing was done on a sample of blood. The V and J genes are TRBV4-1 and TRBJ2-3; 7 bases fit TRBD1. CDR3: CASSQDFEGAVTDTQYS. Here the CDR3 DNA reads TGCGCCAGCAGCCAAGATTTTGAGGGGGCAGTCACAGATACGCAGTATTCT.